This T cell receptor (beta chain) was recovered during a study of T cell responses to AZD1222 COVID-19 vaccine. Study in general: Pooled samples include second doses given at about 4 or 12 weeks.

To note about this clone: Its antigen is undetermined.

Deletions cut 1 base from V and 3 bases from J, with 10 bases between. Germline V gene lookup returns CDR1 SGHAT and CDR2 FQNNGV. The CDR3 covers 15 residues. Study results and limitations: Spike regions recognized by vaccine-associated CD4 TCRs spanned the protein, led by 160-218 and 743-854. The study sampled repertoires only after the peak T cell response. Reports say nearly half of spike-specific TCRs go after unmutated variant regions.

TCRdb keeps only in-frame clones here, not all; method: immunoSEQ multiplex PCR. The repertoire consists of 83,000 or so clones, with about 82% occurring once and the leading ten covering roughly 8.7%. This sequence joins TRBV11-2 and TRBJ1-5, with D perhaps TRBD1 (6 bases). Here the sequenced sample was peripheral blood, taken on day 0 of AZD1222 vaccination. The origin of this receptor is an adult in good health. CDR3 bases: TGTGCCAGCAGCTTAGCAGGGGTAGACAATCAGCCCCAGCATTTT. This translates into CASSLAGVDNQPQHF.